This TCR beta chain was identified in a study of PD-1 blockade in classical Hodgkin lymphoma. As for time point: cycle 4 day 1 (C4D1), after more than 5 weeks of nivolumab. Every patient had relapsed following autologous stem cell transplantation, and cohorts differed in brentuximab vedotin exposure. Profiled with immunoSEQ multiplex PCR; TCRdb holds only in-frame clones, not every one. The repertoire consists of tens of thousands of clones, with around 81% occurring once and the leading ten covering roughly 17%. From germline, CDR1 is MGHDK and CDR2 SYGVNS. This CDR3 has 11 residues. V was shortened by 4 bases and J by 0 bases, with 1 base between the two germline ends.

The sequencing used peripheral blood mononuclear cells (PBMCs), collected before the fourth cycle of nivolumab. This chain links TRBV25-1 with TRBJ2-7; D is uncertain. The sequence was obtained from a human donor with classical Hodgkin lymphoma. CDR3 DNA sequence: TGTGCCAGCAGTGCCTCCTACGAGCAGTACTTC. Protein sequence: CASSASYEQYF.